This T cell receptor (beta chain) originates from a study of T cell changes during pregnancy in multiple sclerosis. The CDR3 is made up of 15 amino acids. The germline gives CDR1 LNHDA, CDR2 SQIVND (reference sequence). The germline V and J ends were trimmed by 3 bases and 0 bases, with 9 bases remaining between them. This table comes from immunoSEQ multiplex PCR, and its TCRdb copy is limited to in-frame clones, with some not included. The sample comprises roughly 100,000 clones, about 90% of which are singletons, and approximately 3.4% rests with the top ten. This specimen was peripheral blood, taken in the second trimester of pregnancy. This TCR was sampled from a female donor with multiple sclerosis, enrolled in a pregnancy study. The genes are TRBV19 and TRBJ1-5; D is uncertain. CDR3 residues: CASSIKDFSNQPQHF. DNA of the CDR3: TGTGCCAGTAGTATTAAAGACTTTAGCAATCAGCCCCAGCATTTT. Together with reference TRBV19 and TRBJ1-5, the CDR3 gives the full variable domain: DGGITQSPKYLFRKEGQNVTLSCEQNLNHDAMYWYRQDPGQGLRLIYYSQIVNDFQKGDIAEGYSVSREKKESFPLTVTSAQKNPTAFYLCASSIKDFSNQPQHFGDGTRLSIL.